This is a list of T cell receptor beta chains from one sample in a study of blood T cell repertoires in COVID-19. Generated by immunoSEQ multiplex PCR, the TCRdb table keeps only in-frame clones and is missing some. The data show approximately 200,000 clones, with 80% to 90% seen just once and approximately 1.1% held by the top ten. The sample comprised peripheral blood. The receptor set was obtained from a man in his thirties or forties with acute or convalescent COVID-19. Both conserved end residues are part of each CDR3. The D gene is left open where the match is weak. Clone size is given for some rows only: seen once, a few or many times, or a class if the clone is expanded.

V gene	clone size	J gene	D gene	CDR3 protein	CDR3 DNA
TRBV15	.	TRBJ2-3	.	CATSRDRLAIDTQYF	TGTGCCACCAGCAGAGATCGTTTAGCTATTGATACGCAGTATTTT
TRBV28	.	TRBJ2-1	.	CASAQRRDDDNEQFF	TGTGCCAGCGCACAGCGGCGGGATGACGACAATGAGCAGTTCTTC
TRBV24-1	few	TRBJ1-2	.	CATSDSRVLYGYTF	TGTGCCACCAGTGATTCCCGGGTTCTGTATGGCTACACCTTC
TRBV5-1	.	TRBJ1-4	.	CASSSQGHGNEKLFF	TGCGCCAGCAGCTCACAGGGTCATGGTAATGAAAAACTGTTTTTT
TRBV19	.	TRBJ2-3	.	CASSKEGRPDTQYF	TGTGCCAGTAGTAAGGAGGGGCGGCCAGATACGCAGTATTTT
TRBV7-2	.	TRBJ1-2	.	CASSFSGSAPYGYTF	TGTGCCAGCAGCTTCTCGGGGTCAGCACCCTATGGCTACACCTTC
TRBV19	.	TRBJ2-1	TRBD2	CASSIGTSGSFEQFF	TGTGCCAGTAGTATCGGGACTAGCGGGAGTTTTGAGCAGTTCTTC
TRBV28	.	TRBJ1-1	.	CASSLEVGTEAFF	TGTGCCAGCAGTTTAGAAGTCGGTACTGAAGCTTTCTTT
TRBV9	.	TRBJ2-2	TRBD1	CASSVYRGPAGELFF	TGTGCCAGCAGCGTTTACAGGGGGCCGGCCGGGGAGCTGTTTTTT
TRBV30	.	TRBJ1-2	.	CAWSALGQRYYGYTF	TGTGCCTGGAGTGCGTTAGGACAGCGCTACTATGGCTACACCTTC
TRBV15	.	TRBJ2-7	TRBD1	CATSPGTGRSYEQYF	TGTGCCACCAGTCCCGGGACAGGAAGGTCCTACGAGCAGTACTTC
TRBV28	.	TRBJ1-1	.	CASSPGGINTEAFF	TGTGCCAGCAGTCCGGGGGGGATTAACACTGAAGCTTTCTTT
TRBV6-6	.	TRBJ2-6	TRBD1	CASSYVQGSGANVLTF	TGTGCCAGCAGTTACGTACAGGGGTCTGGGGCCAACGTCCTGACTTTC
TRBV10-3	.	TRBJ2-1	TRBD2	CAISEPGLASDEQFF	TGTGCCATCAGTGAACCGGGACTAGCGTCCGATGAGCAGTTCTTC
TRBV19	.	TRBJ1-2	.	CASSIDQWGYTF	TGTGCCAGTAGTATAGATCAGTGGGGCTACACCTTC
TRBV7-2	.	TRBJ1-1	TRBD1	CASSSQGTVNEAFF	TGTGCCAGCAGCTCCCAAGGGACAGTAAATGAAGCTTTCTTT
TRBV5-5	.	TRBJ2-7	TRBD2	CASSLVAPGGEQYF	TGTGCCAGCAGTCTGGTCGCCCCGGGGGGCGAGCAGTACTTC
TRBV2	.	TRBJ1-2	TRBD1	CASSAGQLYGYTF	TGTGCCAGCAGCGCGGGACAGCTCTATGGCTACACCTTC
TRBV7-3	.	TRBJ2-3	TRBD2	CASSKSGGTDTQYF	TGTGCCAGCAGCAAAAGCGGGGGTACAGATACGCAGTATTTT
TRBV30	.	TRBJ1-5	.	CAWSVLTVNQPQHF	TGTGCCTGGAGTGTGTTGACAGTCAATCAGCCCCAGCATTTT
TRBV27	.	TRBJ1-2	.	CASSHGQRYGYTF	TGTGCCAGCAGTCACGGACAGCGCTATGGCTACACCTTC
TRBV30	.	TRBJ1-1	.	CAWSKQGISEAFF	TGTGCCTGGAGTAAACAGGGAATCTCTGAAGCTTTCTTT
TRBV30	.	TRBJ2-6	.	CAWSVRGGLFLAGANVLTF	TGTGCCTGGAGTGTACGTGGAGGGTTGTTTTTGGCTGGGGCCAACGTCCTGACTTTC
TRBV9	.	TRBJ2-7	.	CASSVGGRSSYEQYF	TGTGCCAGCAGCGTAGGTGGGAGGAGCTCCTACGAGCAGTACTTC
TRBV10-3	once	TRBJ2-1	TRBD1	CAISATGILSYNEQFF	TGTGCCATCAGTGCGACAGGGATCTTATCCTACAATGAGCAGTTCTTC
TRBV6-5	.	TRBJ2-2	.	CASSYGGRGNTGELFF	TGTGCCAGCAGTTACGGCGGCAGGGGGAACACCGGGGAGCTGTTTTTT
TRBV28	.	TRBJ2-1	TRBD2	CASSSPGLAVNYNEQFF	TGTGCCAGCAGTTCTCCGGGACTAGCGGTGAACTACAATGAGCAGTTCTTC
TRBV18	.	TRBJ2-3	.	CASSPNSGVWDTQYF	TGTGCCAGCTCACCGAACTCCGGGGTTTGGGATACGCAGTATTTT
TRBV11-2	.	TRBJ1-2	.	CASSPRHGFSGYTF	TGTGCCAGCAGCCCTCGACACGGCTTCTCTGGCTACACCTTC
TRBV19	once	TRBJ2-4	.	CASSPPGLKNIQYF	TGTGCCAGTAGTCCCCCGGGACTCAAAAACATTCAGTACTTC
TRBV6-5	.	TRBJ2-5	TRBD1	CASSQDRAETQYF	TGTGCCAGCAGTCAGGACAGGGCCGAGACCCAGTACTTC
TRBV30	.	TRBJ1-5	.	CAWSDTFHQPQHF	TGTGCCTGGAGTGACACATTCCATCAGCCCCAGCATTTT
TRBV11-1	.	TRBJ1-1	.	CASSWTLNTEAFF	TGTGCCAGCAGCTGGACACTGAACACTGAAGCTTTCTTT
TRBV4-1	.	TRBJ2-3	.	CASSQGAGLTDTQYF	TGCGCCAGCAGCCAAGGGGCAGGGCTGACAGATACGCAGTATTTT
TRBV3-1/TRBV3-2	.	TRBJ2-2	.	CATSRSAIGELFF	TGTGCCACCTCACGCAGCGCTATCGGGGAGCTGTTTTTT
TRBV18	.	TRBJ2-3	.	CASSFSASADTQYF	TGTGCCAGCTCATTCTCGGCTAGTGCAGATACGCAGTATTTT
TRBV3-1/TRBV3-2	once	TRBJ1-3	.	CASSQERSSGNTIYF	TGTGCCAGCAGCCAAGAGCGTAGCTCTGGAAACACCATATATTTT
TRBV19	.	TRBJ1-6	.	CASTPGGANNSPLHF	TGTGCCAGTACCCCCGGAGGGGCGAATAATTCACCCCTCCACTTT
TRBV30	.	TRBJ2-3	TRBD1	CAWSRDRGNTDTQYF	TGTGCCTGGAGTCGGGACAGGGGAAATACAGATACGCAGTATTTT
TRBV3-1/TRBV3-2	.	TRBJ1-1	.	CASSQEHRVNTEAFF	TGTGCCAGCAGCCAAGAGCACAGGGTGAACACTGAAGCTTTCTTT
TRBV2	.	TRBJ2-7	.	CASAETARGYEQYF	TGTGCCAGCGCAGAGACAGCCCGTGGCTACGAGCAGTACTTC
TRBV30	.	TRBJ1-2	TRBD1	CAWGPGQGFGYTF	TGTGCCTGGGGACCGGGACAGGGATTTGGCTACACCTTC
TRBV2	.	TRBJ2-7	.	CASNSPGLVSYEQYF	TGTGCCAGCAACTCCCCGGGACTTGTCTCCTACGAGCAGTACTTC
TRBV30	.	TRBJ2-1	TRBD2	CALDRGGAGEQFF	TGTGCCCTAGACCGCGGGGGGGCCGGTGAGCAGTTCTTC
TRBV27	.	TRBJ1-4	TRBD1	CASSPYAYLDRERGEKLFF	TGTGCCAGCAGTCCATATGCCTACCTCGACAGGGAACGGGGTGAAAAACTGTTTTTT
TRBV28	.	TRBJ1-5	TRBD1	CASSLSGTGISQPQHF	TGTGCCAGCAGTTTATCCGGGACAGGGATTTCGCAGCCCCAGCATTTT
TRBV14	.	TRBJ2-5	.	CASSQDRSRGTQYF	TGTGCCAGCAGCCAAGATCGCTCCCGAGGGACCCAGTACTTC
TRBV19	.	TRBJ2-7	.	CASSLRLEYEQYF	TGTGCCAGTAGTCTCCGACTAGAGTACGAGCAGTACTTC
TRBV6-5	few	TRBJ1-3	.	CASSYQIGDTIYF	TGTGCCAGCAGTTACCAAATCGGGGACACCATATATTTT
TRBV6-5	.	TRBJ2-3	TRBD2	CASKRSGGAWDTQYF	TGTGCCAGCAAACGAAGCGGGGGGGCGTGGGATACGCAGTATTTT
TRBV7-2	.	TRBJ2-5	TRBD2	CASSYRAGGAETQYF	TGTGCCAGCAGCTACCGGGCGGGGGGGGCTGAGACCCAGTACTTC
TRBV28	.	TRBJ1-3	.	CASSDPRGSGNTIYF	TGTGCCAGCAGTGACCCCAGGGGTTCTGGAAACACCATATATTTT
TRBV28	.	TRBJ1-2	.	CASSPGTYGYTF	TGTGCCAGCAGCCCAGGAACCTATGGCTACACCTTC